The clone carrying this TCR beta chain was observed a few times. V dropped 5 bases and J dropped 5; count of bases not matched to a gene: 9. The germline V gene has CDR1 SGHNT and CDR2 YYREEE (reference sequence). The CDR3 has 15 amino acids. Cells sorted as Tregs were CD4+, CD25+ and CD127-/low. TCRdb redid the calling of the 5' RACE reads with MiXCR, one entry per CDR3 protein. The repertoire includes 35,000 to 50,000 distinct CDR3 sequences, around 20% of them detected once, and more than 4% sits in the top ten. The chain employs TRBV5-4 and TRBJ2-5, with 10 bases identical to TRBD1. Sequenced: Tregs sorted from blood. The sequence was obtained from a female donor with breast cancer. The CDR3 spells CASSSGTGDYETQYF. The CDR3 DNA sequence: TGTGCCAGCAGTTCCGGGACAGGGGATTATGAGACCCAGTACTTC.